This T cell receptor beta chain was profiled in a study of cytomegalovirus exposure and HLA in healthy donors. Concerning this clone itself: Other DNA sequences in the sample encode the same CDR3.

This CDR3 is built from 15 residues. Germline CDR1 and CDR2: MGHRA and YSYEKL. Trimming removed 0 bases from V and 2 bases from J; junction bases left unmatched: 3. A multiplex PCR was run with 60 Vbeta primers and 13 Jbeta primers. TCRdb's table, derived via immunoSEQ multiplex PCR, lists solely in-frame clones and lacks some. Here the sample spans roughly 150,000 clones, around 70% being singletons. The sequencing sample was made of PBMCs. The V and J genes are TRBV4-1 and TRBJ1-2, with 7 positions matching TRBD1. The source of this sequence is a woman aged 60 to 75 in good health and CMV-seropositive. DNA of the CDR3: TGCGCCAGCAGCCAAGATACAGGGGTCAACTATGGCTACACCTTC. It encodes CASSQDTGVNYGYTF.